This T cell receptor (beta chain) comes out of a study of response to subunit inactivated influenza vaccine. V was trimmed by 0 bases and J by 9 bases, leaving 7 bases between them. The CDR3 loop spans 12 amino acids. Germline CDR1 reads SGDLS; CDR2 reads YYNGEE. Whole-study findings and limits: Seasonal influenza vaccination, on each occasion, was suggested by the authors to recruit few new T cells.

This clonotype turned up a few times. The antigen is unknown. In TCRdb, the RT-PCR reads were re-called with MiXCR into one record per CDR3 protein. In the table there are 550,000 to 650,000 distinct CDR3 sequences, 12% of which are singletons. The sample in question was PBMCs from blood, obtained on the day of vaccination. The rearrangement links TRBV9 to TRBJ2-1; no reliable D call. The sequence was collected from a man aged 50 or older who received an inactivated influenza vaccine. The CDR3, as DNA: TGTGCCAGCAGCGTAGAGTGGGGTGAGCAGTTCTTC. The encoded protein is CASSVEWGEQFF.